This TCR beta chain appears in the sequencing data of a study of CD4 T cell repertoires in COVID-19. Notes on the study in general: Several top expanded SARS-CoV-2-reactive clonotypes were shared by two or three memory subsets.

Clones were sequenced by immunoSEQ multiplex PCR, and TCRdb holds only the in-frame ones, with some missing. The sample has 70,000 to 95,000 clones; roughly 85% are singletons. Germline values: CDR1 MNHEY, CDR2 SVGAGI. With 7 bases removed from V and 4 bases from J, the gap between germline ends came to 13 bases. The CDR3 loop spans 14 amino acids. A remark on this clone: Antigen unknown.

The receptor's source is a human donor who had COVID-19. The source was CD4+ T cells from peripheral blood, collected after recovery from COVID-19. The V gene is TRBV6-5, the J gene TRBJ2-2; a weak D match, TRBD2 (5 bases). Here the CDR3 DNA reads TGTGCCAGCAAGCAGTCGGGAAGCACCGGGGAGCTGTTTTTT. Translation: CASKQSGSTGELFF.